The 20 T cell receptor beta chains below were found in one sample sequenced in a study of OX40 agonist ivuxolimab in advanced cancers. Assay used: immunoSEQ multiplex PCR; TCRdb lists only in-frame clones, some missing. The sample lists 60,000 to 65,000 clones; 80% to 90% were seen once. Sequenced material: CD4+ or CD8+ T cells sorted from blood, taken in a trial of the OX40 agonist ivuxolimab. Receptors originate from an adult with an advanced solid tumor such as melanoma, head and neck, liver or kidney cancer.

The chain is built from TRBV27 and TRBJ2-3, with TRBD1 matching over 10 bases. This CDR3 region has 16 residues. V shed 3 bases and J 5 bases; nucleotides not matched to a gene: 8. Germline lookup yields CDR1 MNHEY and CDR2 SMNVEV (reference sequence). The DNA of the CDR3 is TGTGCCAGCAGTTTTTCCGGGACAGGGGCTGGAGATACGCAGTATTTT. This translates into CASSFSGTGAGDTQYF.

The rearrangement links TRBV11-3 to TRBJ2-6; no clear D gene. The CDR3 extends over 16 amino acids. V dropped 0 bases and J dropped 2 bases, with 8 bases sitting between them. CDR1 SGHNT and CDR2 YENEEA come from the germline V gene. The DNA for the CDR3 is TGTGCCAGCAGCTTAGAGGACGGAGCTGGGGCCAACGTCCTGACTTTC. It specifies CASSLEDGAGANVLTF.

V gene TRBV19 combines with J gene TRBJ1-2, with 11 positions matching TRBD1. CDR3 size: 14 residues. CDR1 is LNHDA, CDR2 SQIVND, per germline (reference sequence). The V and J ends lost 6 bases and 6 bases, in that order; junction bases with no gene match: 6. The DNA for the CDR3 is TGTGCCAGTAGGGACAGGGGGCCAACCAATGGCTACACCTTC. This codes for CASRDRGPTNGYTF.

This clone appeared a single time. The chain links TRBV7-2 to TRBJ1-5; D unresolved. The germline CDR1 and CDR2 sequences are SGHTA and FQGNSA. This CDR3 contains 14 residues. Trimming cost V 2 bases and J 3 bases, with 8 bases left between them. This CDR3 is CASSLRISNQPQHF. CDR3 DNA sequence: TGTGCCAGCAGCTTAAGGATATCCAATCAGCCCCAGCATTTT.

The J gene is TRBJ2-7, the V gene TRBV2; unclear D gene. CDR1 and CDR2 from the germline V gene are SNHLY and FYNNEI. The CDR3 contains 12 residues. V was trimmed by 7 bases and J by 2 bases, leaving 9 bases between them. CDR3 DNA sequence: TGTGCCAGCAACGGCCGAACCTACGAGCAGTACTTC. This gives the protein CASNGRTYEQYF.

V and J are TRBV2 and TRBJ2-1; D might be TRBD2 (6 bases). CDR3 length equals 18 residues. Trimming stripped 4 bases from V and 4 bases from J, with 23 bases between. Germline CDR1 is SNHLY and CDR2 is FYNNEI. CDR3 DNA sequence: TGTGCCAGCAGTGGAAGCCAAACGGGCGGACTACTTTACAATGAGCAGTTCTTC. Residues: CASSGSQTGGLLYNEQFF.

J is TRBJ1-1 and V is TRBV14; 7 bases line up with TRBD1. This CDR3 contains 15 residues. Per the germline V gene, CDR1 is SGHDN and CDR2 is FVKESK. With V trimmed by 4 bases and J by 4 bases, 9 bases remained unmatched. The CDR3 sequence is CASSRRQGLGTEAFF. DNA of the CDR3: TGTGCCAGCAGCCGACGACAGGGTCTGGGCACTGAAGCTTTCTTT.

The V gene is TRBV6-1, the J gene TRBJ1-2, with 9 nucleotides matching TRBD1. The V gene's germline CDR1 is MNHNS and CDR2 SASEGT. The CDR3 contains 13 residues. Unmatched junction bases numbered 5, after V lost 6 bases and J lost 6 bases. The CDR3: CASRKQGANGYTF. The CDR3 coding sequence is TGTGCCAGCAGGAAACAGGGGGCAAATGGCTACACCTTC.

The genes are TRBV5-6 and TRBJ1-4, with D maybe TRBD1 (6 bases). Germline V lookup: CDR1 SGHDT, CDR2 YYEEEE. V was clipped by 4 bases and J by 7 bases, with 17 bases between them. This CDR3 region has 15 residues. This CDR3 is CASSLGGGQGEKLFF. The CDR3 DNA follows: TGTGCCAGCAGCCTCGGAGGGGGGCAGGGTGAAAAACTGTTTTTT.

The CDR3, as DNA: TGTGCCAGCAGCTTTGTCCTTACTTGGGAGGGTCCGACTGAAGCTTTCTTT. Translating it yields CASSFVLTWEGPTEAFF. The chain is built from TRBV7-9 and TRBJ1-1; D ambiguous. The ends were cut back, 3 bases at V and 5 bases at J, with 22 bases in the middle. Germline V gene lookup returns CDR1 SEHNR and CDR2 FQNEAQ (reference sequence). The CDR3 is 17 amino acids.

The chain carries TRBV29-1 and TRBJ2-1, with D uncertain. This CDR3 spans 13 amino acids. The V end was cut by 2 bases, the J end by 7 bases, with 12 bases between. CDR1 is SQVTM and CDR2 is ANQGSEA in the germline V gene. CDR3 in amino acids: CSVEKEPWNEQFF. As DNA, the CDR3 is TGCAGCGTTGAAAAGGAACCATGGAATGAGCAGTTCTTC.

The chain joins TRBV7-2 to TRBJ2-5; a weak D match, TRBD1 (5 bases). The CDR3 sequence is 15 residues long. V was clipped by 1 base and J by 9 bases, with 18 bases between them. CDR1 and CDR2 from the germline V gene are SGHTA and FQGNSA. The CDR3 region has the DNA TGTGCCAGCAGCTTAGGGGCAGGGTTTGACGCGGCCCAGTACTTC. Its translation: CASSLGAGFDAAQYF.

V gene TRBV14 combines with J gene TRBJ2-7, with 9 bases matching TRBD1. The CDR3 length is 16 residues. With 4 bases clipped from V and 4 bases from J, the junction kept 11 bases outside the gene matches. CDR1 SGHDN and CDR2 FVKESK come from the germline V gene. CDR3 sequence (DNA): TGTGCCAGCAGCCCATCCTCCGGGACAGGGCGTTACGAGCAGTACTTC. Translation: CASSPSSGTGRYEQYF.

The V gene is TRBV21-1, the J gene TRBJ2-1; the table gives TRBD2 as D, unverified against the DNA. TRBV21-1 is tagged as a pseudogene. There are 16 residues in the CDR3. CDR3 in DNA: TGTGCCAGCAGCAAATGCCCGGGACTAGCGGGACATGAGCAGTTCTTC. It is translated as CASSKCPGLAGHEQFF.

This chain links TRBV6-1 with TRBJ2-3, with D perhaps TRBD1 (6 bases). The CDR3 contains 14 residues. Trimming cost V 7 bases and J 4 bases, with 15 bases left between them. The germline V gene encodes CDR1 MNHNS and CDR2 SASEGT. The CDR3 spells CASMEQGGADTQYF. The CDR3 nucleotides read TGTGCCAGCATGGAACAGGGTGGTGCAGATACGCAGTATTTT.

This clone has only a few counts. The V and J genes are TRBV28 and TRBJ1-5; D possibly corresponds to TRBD1 (5 bases). Trimming removed 8 bases from V and 4 bases from J, with 9 bases in between. The germline gives CDR1 MDHEN, CDR2 SYDVKM. This CDR3 is 12 amino acids long. CDR3 nucleotide sequence: TGTGCCAGCTGTGAGGGGAATCAGCCCCAGCATTTT. It specifies CASCEGNQPQHF.

V and J are TRBV4-1 and TRBJ2-3; 10 bases fit TRBD2. The CDR3 has 20 amino acids. V lost 3 bases and J lost 2; bases outside the gene matches: 17. CDR1 and CDR2 from the germline V gene are MGHRA and YSYEKL. CDR3: CASSQFQGLAGEEFTDTQYF. The CDR3 DNA sequence: TGCGCCAGCAGCCAGTTTCAGGGGCTAGCGGGGGAAGAATTCACAGATACGCAGTATTTT.

A single count supports this clone. CDR3 region: CATDTGGRRETQYF. The CDR3 DNA reads TGTGCCACCGACACGGGGGGGAGGAGGGAGACCCAGTACTTC. This chain connects TRBV7-2 to TRBJ2-5; the match to TRBD2 covers 8 bases. The CDR3 is 14 residues long. Germline V gene lookup returns CDR1 SGHTA and CDR2 FQGNSA. J was trimmed by 5 bases and V by 10 bases; bases with no gene match: 12. Variable domain in full (rest from reference TRBV7-2 and TRBJ2-5): GAGVSQSPSNKVTEKGKDVELRCDPISGHTALYWYRQSLGQGLEFLIYFQGNSAPDKSGLPSDRFSAERTGGSVSTLTIQRTQQEDSAVYLCATDTGGRRETQYFGPGTRLLVL.

This clone was observed a single time. The rearrangement uses TRBV28 and TRBJ1-4, with 7 bases identical to TRBD1. The germline V gene has CDR1 MDHEN and CDR2 SYDVKM. V gave up 1 base and J gave up 5 bases; unmatched junction bases: 4. This CDR3 contains 15 residues. In DNA form, the CDR3 reads TGTGCCAGCAGTTTATCAGGGGGGAAAAATGAAAAACTGTTTTTT. Its translation: CASSLSGGKNEKLFF.

This clone was recorded only once. The rearrangement links TRBV29-1 to TRBJ2-7; D gene ambiguous. CDR3 length equals 12 residues. Trimming pared 4 bases from V and 4 bases from J, leaving 11 bases between. Germline loops: CDR1 SQVTM, CDR2 ANQGSEA. CDR3 sequence (DNA): TGCAGCGTTGCCGCCCCCACGTACGAGCAGTACTTC. Translating it yields CSVAAPTYEQYF.